This paragraph covers one TCR beta chain sequence. This record belongs to a study of T cell responses to AZD1222 COVID-19 vaccine. CDR1 and CDR2 (germline): DFQATT, SNEGSKA (reference sequence). Trimming stripped 3 bases from V and 7 bases from J, with 13 bases between. CDR3 length: 14 residues. This table comes from immunoSEQ multiplex PCR, and its TCRdb copy is limited to in-frame clones, with some not included. Of about 130,000 clones in the sample, around four fifths were seen once. The specimen comprised peripheral blood, sampled on day 0 of AZD1222 vaccination. The TCR originated in an adult in good health. The J gene is TRBJ1-6, the V gene TRBV20-1; maybe TRBD1 (5 bases). The CDR3 DNA follows: TGCAGTGCTAGTCTTCAGGGACCCAATTCACCCCTCCACTTT. It codes for CSASLQGPNSPLHF.